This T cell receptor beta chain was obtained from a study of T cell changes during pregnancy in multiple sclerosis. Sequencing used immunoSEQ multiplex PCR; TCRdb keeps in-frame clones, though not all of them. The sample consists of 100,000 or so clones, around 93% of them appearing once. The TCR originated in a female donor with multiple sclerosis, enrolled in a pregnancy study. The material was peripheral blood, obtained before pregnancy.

CDR3 loop: CASSQSAVDSGNTIYF. The CDR3 nucleotides are TGTGCCAGCAGCCAATCGGCGGTGGACTCTGGAAACACCATATATTTT. This chain joins TRBV16 and TRBJ1-3; D ambiguous. V shed 0 bases and J shed 0 bases, with 9 bases lying between them. The length of the CDR3 is 16 residues. CDR1 KGHSY and CDR2 FQNENV come from the germline V gene.